This record covers a single TCR beta chain. These data originate in a study of shared clonotypes between healthy human individuals. With 0 bases clipped from V and 4 bases from J, the junction kept 6 bases outside the gene matches. CDR1 SGDLS and CDR2 YYNGEE come from the germline V gene. The length of the CDR3 is 15 residues. This table comes from immunoSEQ multiplex PCR, and its TCRdb copy is limited to in-frame clones, with some not included. The sample includes 2 million to 2.5 million clones, over 85% of them seen just once. The TCR sequence derives from a man between 18 and 35 years old in good health. Some clones in this sample may be carry-over from other donors' samples. Sequenced sample: naive CD4+ T cells from PBMCs. This sample's subset: CD45RA+ positively selected. The chain links TRBV9 to TRBJ1-2, with 7 bases matching TRBD1. The CDR3 here is CASSVAGGMGYGYTF. The CDR3 DNA is TGTGCCAGCAGCGTAGCAGGGGGTATGGGCTATGGCTACACCTTC.